This T cell receptor (beta chain) stems from a study of blood T cells in healthy people across ages. General observations from the study: Age showed a roughly linear inverse relationship with TCR beta diversity per million T cells.

Isolated per sample were at least 7 million PBMCs. Looked up from germline, CDR1 is DFQATT and CDR2 is SNEGSKA (reference sequence). The ends were cut back, 0 bases at V and 0 bases at J, with 14 bases in the middle. CDR3 size: 16 residues. A second PCR of roughly 6 to 12 cycles used a sample-barcoded 5' primer and a J-beta primer mix. TCRdb processed the 5' RACE reads anew with MiXCR; each CDR3 protein has one entry. The table lists a few hundred thousand distinct CDR3 sequences, less than 30% of them singletons, with 29% in the top ten. On this clonotype itself: Its cognate antigen is unknown.

The rearrangement links TRBV20-1 to TRBJ1-1; the D is unclear. The source of this sequence is a woman aged 70-85 years in good health. Sequenced input: blood. CDR3 nucleotide sequence: TGCAGTGCTAGAGATCTAGAAGGTGCTATGAACACTGAAGCTTTCTTT. It yields the protein CSARDLEGAMNTEAFF.